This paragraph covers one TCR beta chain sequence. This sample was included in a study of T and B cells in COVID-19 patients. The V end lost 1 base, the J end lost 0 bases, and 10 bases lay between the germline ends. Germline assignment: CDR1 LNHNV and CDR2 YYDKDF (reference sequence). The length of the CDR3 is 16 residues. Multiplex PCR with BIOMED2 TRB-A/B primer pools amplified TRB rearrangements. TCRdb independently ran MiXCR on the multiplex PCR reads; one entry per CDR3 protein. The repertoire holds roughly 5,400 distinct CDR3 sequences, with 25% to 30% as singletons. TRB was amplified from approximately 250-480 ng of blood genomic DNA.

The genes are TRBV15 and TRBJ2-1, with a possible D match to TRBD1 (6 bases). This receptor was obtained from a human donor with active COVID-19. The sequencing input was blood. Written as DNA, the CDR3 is TGTGCCACCAGCAGAGGGGGGCGGAGCTCCTACAATGAGCAGTTCTTC. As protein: CATSRGGRSSYNEQFF.